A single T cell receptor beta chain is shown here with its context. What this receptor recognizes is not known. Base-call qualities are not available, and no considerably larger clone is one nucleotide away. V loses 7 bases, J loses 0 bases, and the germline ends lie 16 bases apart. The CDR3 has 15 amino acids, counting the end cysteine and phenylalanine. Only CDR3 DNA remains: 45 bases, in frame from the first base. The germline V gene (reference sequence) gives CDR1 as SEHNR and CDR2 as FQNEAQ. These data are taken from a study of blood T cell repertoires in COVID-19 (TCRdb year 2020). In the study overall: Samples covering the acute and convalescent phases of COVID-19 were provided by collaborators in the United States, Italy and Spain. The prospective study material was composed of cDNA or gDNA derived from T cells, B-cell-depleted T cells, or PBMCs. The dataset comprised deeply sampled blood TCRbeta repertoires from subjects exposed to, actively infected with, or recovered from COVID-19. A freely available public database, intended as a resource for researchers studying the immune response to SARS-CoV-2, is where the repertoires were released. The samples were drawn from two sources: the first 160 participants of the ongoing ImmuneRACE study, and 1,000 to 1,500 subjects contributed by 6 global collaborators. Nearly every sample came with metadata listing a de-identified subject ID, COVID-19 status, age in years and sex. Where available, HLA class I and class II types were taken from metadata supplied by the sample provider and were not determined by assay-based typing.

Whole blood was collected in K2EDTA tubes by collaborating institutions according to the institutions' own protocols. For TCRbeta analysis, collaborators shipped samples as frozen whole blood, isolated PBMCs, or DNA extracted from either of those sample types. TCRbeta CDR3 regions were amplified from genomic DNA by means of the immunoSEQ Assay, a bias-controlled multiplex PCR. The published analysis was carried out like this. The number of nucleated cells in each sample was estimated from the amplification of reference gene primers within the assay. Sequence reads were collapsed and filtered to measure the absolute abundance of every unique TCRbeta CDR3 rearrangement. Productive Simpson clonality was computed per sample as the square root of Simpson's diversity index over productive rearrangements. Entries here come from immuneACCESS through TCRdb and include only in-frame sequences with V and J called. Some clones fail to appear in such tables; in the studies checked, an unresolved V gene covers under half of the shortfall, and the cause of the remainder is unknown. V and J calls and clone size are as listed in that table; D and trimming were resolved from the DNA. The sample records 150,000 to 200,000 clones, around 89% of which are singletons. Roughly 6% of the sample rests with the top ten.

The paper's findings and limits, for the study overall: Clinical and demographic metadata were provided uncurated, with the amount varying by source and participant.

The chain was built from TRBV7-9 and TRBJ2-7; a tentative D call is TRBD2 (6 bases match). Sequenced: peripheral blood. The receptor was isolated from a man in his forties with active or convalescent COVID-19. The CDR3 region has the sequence CASTNQAGSSYEQYF. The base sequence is TGTGCCAGCACCAACCAGGCGGGAAGCTCCTACGAGCAGTACTTC. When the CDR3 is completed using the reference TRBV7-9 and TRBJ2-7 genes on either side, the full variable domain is DTGVSQNPRHKITKRGQNVTFRCDPISEHNRLYWYRQTLGQGPEFLTYFQNEAQLEKSRLLSDRFSAERPKGSFSTLEIQRTEQGDSAMYLCASTNQAGSSYEQYFGPGTRLTVT.